This passage covers 17 T cell receptor beta chains from one sample sequenced in a study of T cells expressing NK-cell markers (dated by TCRdb to 2020 to 2021). Library generation was performed with 5' RACE. Sequenced on an Illumina HiSeq 2000. Each entry corresponds to one CDR3 protein sequence from reads that TCRdb reprocessed, and DNA is not given. This sample's records show over 250,000 distinct CDR3 sequences. The biggest ten clones account for around 4.2% of the sample. The material sequenced was blood T cells: a sorted CD56 or NKG2C T cell subset, CD4+ or CD8+ T cells, or bulk PBMC T cells (not recorded which). These receptors came from a woman between 18 and 70 years old in good health.

The V and J genes are TRBV5-4 and TRBJ2-1. CDR3 length: 14 residues. The V gene's germline CDR1 is SGHNT and CDR2 YYREEE (reference sequence). The CDR3: CASSLRKDYNEQFF.

The genes are TRBV19 and TRBJ2-1; as DNA is missing, the TRBD2 call by TCRdb cannot be tested. The CDR3 is 14 amino acids. Germline CDR1 and CDR2: LNHDA and SQIVND (reference sequence). CDR3 amino acids: CASSDLVWPIEQFF.

This chain links TRBV5-1 with TRBJ2-7; the TRBD2 assignment by TCRdb is unverifiable without DNA. Per the germline V gene, CDR1 is SGHRS and CDR2 is YFSETQ. The length of the CDR3 is 12 residues. The chain's CDR3 is CASSSGAYEQYF.

This chain joins TRBV18 and TRBJ2-3; with no DNA, the TCRdb D assignment of TRBD1 cannot be verified. Germline loops: CDR1 KGHSH, CDR2 LQKENI. The CDR3 extends over 16 amino acids. The CDR3 sequence is CASSPLGTGGRDTQYF.

The chain employs TRBV7-2 and TRBJ2-4; TCRdb's D gene call, TRBD2, goes unchecked for lack of DNA. Germline CDR1 reads SGHTA; CDR2 reads FQGNSA. The CDR3 sequence is 15 residues long. The CDR3 spells CASSPRIGQRDIQYF.

This chain connects TRBV12-3 or TRBV12-4 to TRBJ1-4; no DNA is available, so the TRBD1 call from TCRdb remains unchecked. The CDR3 is 16 residues long. CDR3 protein: CASNRSPDGGDEKLFF.

The genes are TRBV7-2 and TRBJ1-3. The CDR3 extends over 14 amino acids. Germline V gene sequence: CDR1 SGHTA, CDR2 FQGNSA. The CDR3 region is CASSLVGGGNTIYF.

This chain connects TRBV20-1 to TRBJ2-5. This CDR3 contains 11 residues. Germline CDR1 DFQATT, CDR2 SNEGSKA (reference sequence). CDR3: CSVEVVETQYF.

V is TRBV5-6 and J is TRBJ2-5; checking the TCRdb D call of TRBD2 is not possible without DNA. CDR3 size: 16 residues. Looked up from germline, CDR1 is SGHDT and CDR2 is YYEEEE. This chain's CDR3 is CASSFRRGGWQETQYF.

This sequence joins TRBV5-1 and TRBJ2-5; TCRdb names TRBD1, which stays unverified in the absence of DNA. Germline V gene sequence: CDR1 SGHRS, CDR2 YFSETQ. The CDR3 loop spans 17 amino acids. The CDR3 here is CASSSNTGDWYQETQYF.

The chain's CDR3 is CSARGGQTQYF. The rearrangement joins TRBV20-1 to TRBJ2-3; TCRdb proposes TRBD1, but this gene call is untestable without DNA. The CDR3 spans 11 residues. Germline V gene data show CDR1 as DFQATT and CDR2 as SNEGSKA (reference sequence).

The V gene is TRBV29-1, the J gene TRBJ1-5; TCRdb designates TRBD1, a call that cannot be tested without DNA. The CDR3 consists of 15 residues. Germline CDR1 and CDR2: SQVTM and ANQGSEA. Here the CDR3 reads CSVSQRDSAGGPQHF.

The chain is built from TRBV18 and TRBJ1-2; TCRdb indicates TRBD1, and absent DNA this call remains unverified. The CDR3 covers 16 residues. Germline CDR1 is KGHSH and CDR2 is LQKENI. This CDR3 reads CASSPPHRGIWYGYTF.

The chain links TRBV25-1 to TRBJ1-4; the TCRdb D gene call, TRBD1, has no DNA to confirm it. The CDR3 extends over 14 amino acids. CDR1 is MGHDK and CDR2 is SYGVNS in the germline V gene. CDR3 residues: CASRETGGGEKLFF.

The chain carries TRBV27 and TRBJ2-1. Germline CDR1 MNHEY, CDR2 SMNVEV (reference sequence). The CDR3 is made up of 12 amino acids. The CDR3 reads CASRRWVGEQFF.

The V call is TRBV7-2, the J call TRBJ2-1; TCRdb lists TRBD2, though no DNA is available to test this call. CDR3 length: 14 residues. Germline V gene sequence: CDR1 SGHTA, CDR2 FQGNSA. CDR3 sequence reads: CASSSYGRVDEQFF.

The chain carries TRBV12-3 or TRBV12-4 and TRBJ2-5; TCRdb calls TRBD2, which cannot be checked without DNA. This CDR3 spans 16 amino acids. The CDR3 sequence is CASSYTSGRGQETQYF.